The source of this T cell receptor beta chain is a study of patients and donors after allogeneic stem cell transplantation. TCRdb recomputed calls from the RT-PCR reads with MiXCR, one row per CDR3 protein. The sample contains about 960,000 distinct CDR3 sequences, 15% to 20% of which appear only once. CDR1 and CDR2 from the germline V gene are MGHRA and YSYEKL. V lost 4 bases and J lost 7; bases outside the gene matches: 6. CDR3 length: 14 residues. This TCR came from a human donor who was either an allogeneic HSCT recipient or a stem cell or donor lymphocyte infusion donor (not recorded which). It is not recorded whose cells these are; they may come from a transplant donor. The chain recombines TRBV4-1 with TRBJ2-5; 10 bases line up with TRBD1. Sequencing used blood, either unsorted or a sorted T cell fraction (not recorded which). CDR3: CASSPGTGVGTQYF. For the CDR3, the DNA is TGCGCCAGCAGCCCCGGGACAGGGGTGGGGACCCAGTACTTC.